One sample yielded the 30 T cell receptor beta chains listed below, sequenced in a study of blood T cells in healthy people across ages. The second PCR ran about 6 to 12 cycles with a sample-barcoded 5' primer and J-beta primers. TCRdb called the 5' RACE reads again in MiXCR, with one record for every CDR3 protein. The data contain hundreds of thousands of distinct CDR3 sequences, roughly 27% of them singletons. What was sequenced was blood. These receptors were obtained from a woman in her seventies in good health.

The chain has TRBV7-9 and TRBJ2-4; 14 bases agree with TRBD2. Looked up from germline, CDR1 is SEHNR and CDR2 is FQNEAQ (reference sequence). The CDR3 spans 18 residues. The V segment lost 1 base and the J segment 2 bases; nucleotides outside the gene matches: 4. CDR3 sequence: CASSLGLAGGRSKNIQYF. CDR3 nucleotides: TGTGCCAGCAGCTTAGGACTAGCGGGAGGGCGGTCCAAAAACATTCAGTACTTC.

The chain combines TRBV7-9 with TRBJ2-1; D is uncertain. The CDR3 sequence is 13 residues long. V lost 1 base, J lost 12 bases, and 13 bases lay in between. Germline loops: CDR1 SEHNR, CDR2 FQNEAQ (reference sequence). The CDR3 loop is CASSLVNWEGQFF. CDR3 in DNA: TGTGCCAGCAGCTTAGTTAACTGGGAAGGGCAGTTCTTC.

In the case of this clonotype: A much larger clone lies a single base off, so this may be a read error. The chain links TRBV25-1 to TRBJ2-5; the D gene is possibly TRBD1 (5 bases). V was pared by 6 bases and J by 5 bases, with 16 bases between. This CDR3 spans 14 amino acids. CDR1 and CDR2 from the germline V gene are MGHDK and SYGVNS. CDR3 nucleotides: TGTGCCAGCAGCTGCCCGACAGCAGGGGAGACCCAGTACTTC. This sequence encodes CASSCPTAGETQYF.

This chain connects TRBV28 to TRBJ2-7, with 9 positions matching TRBD2. In germline, CDR1 is MDHEN, CDR2 SYDVKM. This CDR3 comprises 13 residues. V gave up 8 bases and J gave up 4 bases; unmatched junction bases: 6. The DNA of the CDR3 is TGTGCCAGCGCTCTAGCGGGAAGATACGAGCAGTACTTC. It encodes CASALAGRYEQYF.

In its sample, this clonotype was seen a few times. The rearrangement links TRBV5-6 to TRBJ2-1; D gene unclear. Per the germline V gene, CDR1 is SGHDT and CDR2 is YYEEEE. V was clipped by 0 bases and J by 2 bases, with 9 bases between them. The CDR3 is made up of 15 amino acids. The CDR3 nucleotides are TGTGCCAGCAGCTTGGAAGTAGTCACCTACAATGAGCAGTTCTTC. It specifies CASSLEVVTYNEQFF. Together with reference TRBV5-6 and TRBJ2-1, the CDR3 gives the full variable domain: DAGVTQSPTHLIKTRGQQVTLRCSPKSGHDTVSWYQQALGQGPQFIFQYYEEEERQRGNFPDRFSGHQFPNYSSELNVNALLLGDSALYLCASSLEVVTYNEQFFGPGTRLTVL.

The table lists this clonotype with a few counts. V usage is TRBV11-2 and J usage is TRBJ2-7, with TRBD1 as a possible D gene (6 bases). This CDR3 has 14 residues. V dropped 3 bases and J dropped 1 base, with 10 bases sitting between them. Looked up from germline, CDR1 is SGHAT and CDR2 is FQNNGV. The CDR3 region is CASSFFQGSYEQYF. As DNA, the CDR3 is TGTGCCAGCAGCTTTTTTCAGGGGTCCTACGAGCAGTACTTC.

DNA of the CDR3: TGCGCCAGCAGCTTGTGGACAGGGGATCGGGGAGAGACCCAGTACTTC. This sequence encodes CASSLWTGDRGETQYF. The chain uses TRBV5-1 and TRBJ2-5; 9 nucleotides agree with TRBD1. Germline CDR1 is SGHRS and CDR2 is YFSETQ. The CDR3 totals 16 residues. Trimming took 1 base from V and 4 from J; bases not matched to a gene: 8.

This chain connects TRBV7-2 to TRBJ2-7; 7 bases are shared with TRBD2. There are 12 residues in the CDR3. CDR1 SGHTA and CDR2 FQGNSA come from the germline V gene. With V trimmed by 6 bases and J by 5 bases, 4 bases remained unmatched. The DNA of the CDR3 is TGTGCCAGCAGTACTAGCGCCCACGAGCAGTACTTC. Its translation is CASSTSAHEQYF.

Ten or more counts support this clonotype. This rearrangement joins TRBV20-1 to TRBJ2-5, with no clear D. The CDR3 runs to 12 residues. Germline V gene sequence: CDR1 DFQATT, CDR2 SNEGSKA (reference sequence). V gave up 0 bases and J gave up 5 bases, with 7 bases separating them. The CDR3 reads CSARDLGETQYF. CDR3 nucleotides: TGCAGTGCTAGAGATCTAGGGGAGACCCAGTACTTC.

V is TRBV7-2 and J is TRBJ2-2, with D unresolved. This CDR3 has 12 amino acids. V was clipped by 5 bases and J by 6 bases, with 7 bases between them. Per the germline V gene, CDR1 is SGHTA and CDR2 is FQGNSA. CDR3 sequence: CASSPQSGELFF. CDR3 nucleotides: TGTGCCAGCAGCCCCCAGTCCGGGGAGCTGTTTTTT.

The CDR3 nucleotides read TGTGCCAGCAGTTACTATACAGGGGGAACTGAAGCTTTCTTT. Residues: CASSYYTGGTEAFF. The chain has TRBV6-2 or TRBV6-3 and TRBJ1-1; 8 nucleotides match TRBD1. Per the germline V gene, CDR1 is MNHEY and CDR2 is SVGEGT. This CDR3 is built from 14 residues. The V gene end was trimmed by 1 base and the J gene end by 5 bases; junction bases not matched to a gene: 3.

V gene TRBV11-2 combines with J gene TRBJ2-5; 8 bases align to TRBD2. V lost 5 bases, J lost 7 bases, and 3 bases stayed unmatched. CDR1 and CDR2 from the germline V gene are SGHAT and FQNNGV. CDR3 size: 12 residues. The CDR3 protein is CASSHAGGTQYF. The CDR3 coding sequence is TGTGCCAGCAGCCACGCGGGGGGGACCCAGTACTTC.

This clonotype was seen more than once but under ten times. The rearrangement joins TRBV6-6 to TRBJ1-4; D might be TRBD1 (6 bases). Germline-derived CDR1 and CDR2 are MNHNY and SVGAGI (reference sequence). Deletions cut 6 bases from V and 5 bases from J, with 10 bases between. There are 13 residues in the CDR3. The CDR3 here is CASSRTENEKLFF. The CDR3 DNA follows: TGTGCCAGCAGCCGGACAGAGAATGAAAAACTGTTTTTT.

The chain is built from TRBV28 and TRBJ2-2; D perhaps matches TRBD1 (6 bases). This CDR3 comprises 14 residues. The germline gives CDR1 MDHEN, CDR2 SYDVKM. V shed 7 bases and J shed 5 bases, with 14 bases lying between them. The DNA of the CDR3 is TGTGCCAGCACCCTAGGGGGTACAACCGGGGAGCTGTTTTTT. This encodes CASTLGGTTGELFF.

About this clonotype itself: The CDR3 ends on some other residue instead of the conserved phenylalanine or tryptophan, so this is likely a read error. V usage is TRBV16 and J usage is TRBJ1-3; D remains unclear. This CDR3 is 16 amino acids long. Trimming cost V 3 bases and J 0 bases, with 12 bases left between them. In germline, CDR1 is KGHSY, CDR2 FQNENV. CDR3 DNA sequence: TGTGCCAGCAGCCAGAGCTCCTCGGACTCTGGAAACACCATATATCTT. Translated: CASSQSSSDSGNTIYL.

This chain joins TRBV14 and TRBJ2-5; 7 nucleotides line up with TRBD2. The DNA end favors TRBJ2-1, so the J call may be wrong. Germline CDR1 reads SGHDN; CDR2 reads FVKESK. This CDR3 is built from 19 residues. The CDR3 nucleotides are TGTGCCAGCAGCCAAAAGTTCGGCGGGAGTTCAATCATCGGCAATGAGCAGTTCTTC. Encoded protein: CASSQKFGGSSIIGNEQFF.

V usage is TRBV15 and J usage is TRBJ2-5, with 10 positions matching TRBD1. The J call may be faulty, since TRBJ2-1 better matches the DNA end. Germline CDR1 LNHNV, CDR2 YYDKDF (reference sequence). The CDR3 covers 15 residues. For the CDR3, the DNA is TGTGCCACCAGCAGAGGAGGACAGGGGGAGAATGAGCAGTTCTTC. Protein: CATSRGGQGENEQFF.

The chain recombines TRBV20-1 with TRBJ1-6; 7 bases align to TRBD1. The trim removed 0 bases at V and 5 bases at J, leaving 16 bases unmatched. This CDR3 has 19 amino acids. Germline-derived CDR1 and CDR2 are DFQATT and SNEGSKA (reference sequence). CDR3 in amino acids: CSARDGAQGGGGHNSPLHF. The CDR3 DNA reads as TGCAGTGCTAGAGATGGTGCTCAGGGGGGCGGTGGGCATAATTCACCCCTCCACTTT.

The genes are TRBV6-2 or TRBV6-3 and TRBJ2-5, with 9 bases matching TRBD2. V shed 8 bases, J shed 2 bases, and the junction held 6 bases outside the gene matches. Germline V gene data show CDR1 as MNHEY and CDR2 as SVGEGT. This CDR3 is built from 14 residues. The CDR3 region is CASRDSGGQETQYF. The CDR3 DNA reads as TGTGCCAGCCGGGACAGCGGGGGGCAAGAGACCCAGTACTTC.

This clonotype showed up just a few times. The CDR3 DNA reads TGTGCCAGCAGCCCGCAGATCACGCCTCAAGAGACCCAGTACTTC. It specifies CASSPQITPQETQYF. The chain is built from TRBV3-1 and TRBJ2-5; D gene ambiguous. Trimming pared 4 bases from V and 2 bases from J, leaving 14 bases between. This CDR3 is built from 15 residues. Germline lookup yields CDR1 LGHDT and CDR2 YNNKEL (reference sequence).

This chain uses TRBV20-1 with TRBJ2-5; 15 nucleotides match TRBD2. The CDR3 is made up of 15 amino acids. The V segment lost 6 bases and the J segment 2 bases; nucleotides outside the gene matches: 4. Per the germline V gene, CDR1 is DFQATT and CDR2 is SNEGSKA (reference sequence). CDR3 bases: TGCAGTGCCGGACTAGCGGGAGGGGTTCAAGAGACCCAGTACTTC. This codes for CSAGLAGGVQETQYF.

The chain is built from TRBV14 and TRBJ1-1; no definite D call. The CDR3 length is 15 residues. CDR1 is SGHDN and CDR2 is FVKESK in the germline V gene. V was pared by 3 bases and J by 1 base, with 12 bases between. The CDR3 nucleotides are TGTGCCAGCAGCCATTTCCATTCTAAGAACACTGAAGCTTTCTTT. This gives the protein CASSHFHSKNTEAFF.

At least ten counts were recorded for this clonotype. The chain is built from TRBV12-5 and TRBJ2-1; TRBD1 is a possible D gene (6 bases). Germline CDR1 and CDR2: LGHNT and FRNRAP. V was trimmed by 1 base and J by 10 bases, leaving 14 bases between them. The CDR3 spans 14 residues. CDR3 amino acids: CASGLGRQTGEQFF. The CDR3 DNA reads as TGTGCTAGTGGTTTGGGCCGACAAACAGGGGAGCAGTTCTTC.

This clonotype was seen a few times. The rearrangement joins TRBV28 to TRBJ2-1; D unresolved. The CDR3 length is 15 residues. V lost 5 bases and J 3 bases, leaving 14 bases between the germline ends. From germline, CDR1 is MDHEN and CDR2 SYDVKM. CDR3 sequence reads: CASSPKLVLYNEQFF. In nucleotides, the CDR3 is TGTGCCAGCAGTCCTAAGCTAGTTCTCTACAATGAGCAGTTCTTC.

The chain uses TRBV20-1 and TRBJ2-1, with TRBD2 identical over 9 bases. This CDR3 has 15 residues. V was clipped by 5 bases and J by 4 bases; unmatched bases: 9. Germline CDR1 and CDR2: DFQATT and SNEGSKA (reference sequence). The CDR3 sequence: CSALNSGGVYNEQFF. CDR3 in DNA: TGCAGTGCTCTTAATAGCGGGGGAGTTTACAATGAGCAGTTCTTC.

This clonotype was seen a few times. Without the conserved terminal phenylalanine or tryptophan, this CDR3 likely stems from a read error. The chain links TRBV29-1 to TRBJ2-5; D is ambiguous. Germline CDR1 reads SQVTM; CDR2 reads ANQGSEA. V lost 4 bases and J 4 bases, leaving 13 bases between the germline ends. This CDR3 spans 13 amino acids. CDR3 sequence reads: CSVGPADPETQYL. The CDR3 nucleotides are TGCAGCGTTGGTCCAGCCGACCCAGAGACCCAGTACCTC.

This clonotype was observed a few times. V usage is TRBV29-1 and J usage is TRBJ1-2; D not certain. V lost 2 bases to trimming and J lost 8 bases, with 6 bases between them. The CDR3 loop spans 10 amino acids. The germline V gene has CDR1 SQVTM and CDR2 ANQGSEA. CDR3 region: CSVEMGGYTF. The CDR3 DNA reads TGCAGCGTTGAAATGGGGGGCTACACCTTC.

The chain is built from TRBV7-9 and TRBJ2-2; TRBD1 might be the D (5 bases). The ends were cut back, 3 bases at V and 3 bases at J, with 11 bases in the middle. This CDR3 contains 15 residues. Germline-derived CDR1 and CDR2 are SEHNR and FQNEAQ (reference sequence). The CDR3 coding sequence is TGTGCCAGCAGCTTCCCAGGGTTGGACACCGGGGAGCTGTTTTTT. It codes for CASSFPGLDTGELFF.

The rearrangement joins TRBV12-3 or TRBV12-4 to TRBJ2-7; possibly TRBD1 for D (5 bases). This CDR3 spans 13 amino acids. The germline V and J ends were trimmed by 6 bases and 1 base, with 10 bases remaining between them. The DNA of the CDR3 is TGTGCCAGCAGCTACGACAGATCCTACGAGCAGTACTTC. This translates into CASSYDRSYEQYF.

The chain is built from TRBV5-5 and TRBJ2-1, with D perhaps given as TRBD1 or TRBD2 (5 bases each). The CDR3 is 13 residues long. Trimming removed 4 bases at V and 8 bases at J, with 13 bases between. Germline V gives CDR1 SGHKS, CDR2 YYEKEE (reference sequence). CDR3 nucleotide sequence: TGTGCCAGCAGCCCCGGGGACGGCGATGAGCAGTTCTTC. Translated: CASSPGDGDEQFF.